These 19 T cell receptor beta chains were sequenced from one sample in a study of blood T cells in healthy people across ages. Then a second PCR, running roughly 7 to 11 cycles, was carried out with a sample-barcoded 5' primer and a J-beta primer mix. TCRdb reprocessed the 5' RACE reads with MiXCR, giving one entry per CDR3 protein. Of 800,000 to 1,000,000 distinct CDR3 sequences listed, around 48% are singletons. Material: blood. Receptors were obtained from a man between 25 and 39 years old in good health.

The V gene is TRBV29-1, the J gene TRBJ1-2, with D uncertain. V shed 4 bases and J shed 8 bases, with 11 bases lying between them. Germline lookup yields CDR1 SQVTM and CDR2 ANQGSEA. CDR3 size: 11 residues. CDR3 in amino acids: CSVVGLGGYTF. In nucleotides, the CDR3 is TGCAGCGTTGTTGGGTTAGGGGGCTACACCTTC.

This chain uses TRBV20-1 with TRBJ2-1; 7 nucleotides line up with TRBD1. In germline, CDR1 is DFQATT, CDR2 SNEGSKA (reference sequence). With V trimmed by 1 base and J by 7 bases, 7 bases remained unmatched. The CDR3 runs to 14 residues. The CDR3: CSARVGTGVNEQFF. CDR3 nucleotide sequence: TGCAGTGCTAGAGTGGGAACAGGGGTAAATGAGCAGTTCTTC.

Only a few counts were recorded for this clonotype. The chain is built from TRBV29-1 and TRBJ1-1; weak D call: TRBD1 (5 bases). This CDR3 has 16 amino acids. Deletions cut 6 bases from V and 0 bases from J, with 20 bases between. The V gene's germline CDR1 is SQVTM and CDR2 ANQGSEA. The CDR3 DNA sequence: TGCAGCGTCTCGGCCCGGCTACAGGAGGTGAACACTGAAGCTTTCTTT. It translates to CSVSARLQEVNTEAFF.

The chain links TRBV24-1 to TRBJ2-3; the D is unclear. Germline CDR1 KGHDR, CDR2 SFDVKD. Trimming cost V 4 bases and J 6 bases, with 4 bases left between them. The CDR3 has 11 amino acids. The CDR3 coding sequence is TGTGCCACCAGTGAGCAGGATACGCAGTATTTT. Protein sequence: CATSEQDTQYF.

This chain joins TRBV4-3 and TRBJ1-6; D is perhaps TRBD1 (5 bases). With 4 bases removed from V and 0 bases from J, the gap between germline ends came to 22 bases. The CDR3 extends over 20 amino acids. Germline CDR1 is LGHNA and CDR2 is YSLEER. CDR3 protein: CASSPHPRVSPSSYNSPLHF. The CDR3 nucleotides are TGCGCCAGCAGCCCACATCCCAGGGTTAGCCCGAGCTCCTATAATTCACCCCTCCACTTT.

This clonotype showed up many times. J is TRBJ2-7 and V is TRBV5-1; D perhaps matches TRBD1 (5 bases). The CDR3 covers 13 residues. V dropped 3 bases and J dropped 4 bases, with 11 bases sitting between them. Germline CDR1 reads SGHRS; CDR2 reads YFSETQ. CDR3 in amino acids: CASSSLTGYEQYF. CDR3 sequence (DNA): TGCGCCAGCAGCTCCTTAACAGGTTACGAGCAGTACTTC.

At least ten counts were recorded for this clonotype. V gene TRBV7-2 combines with J gene TRBJ2-1; D call uncertain. This CDR3 contains 13 residues. The V end lost 5 bases, the J end lost 0 bases, and 5 bases lay between the germline ends. Germline loops: CDR1 SGHTA, CDR2 FQGNSA. DNA for the CDR3: TGTGCCAGCAGCACAAGCTCCTACAATGAGCAGTTCTTC. Its translation is CASSTSSYNEQFF. The variable domain in full, with the rest retrieved from reference TRBV7-2 and TRBJ2-1, is GAGVSQSPSNKVTEKGKDVELRCDPISGHTALYWYRQSLGQGLEFLIYFQGNSAPDKSGLPSDRFSAERTGGSVSTLTIQRTQQEDSAVYLCASSTSSYNEQFFGPGTRLTVL.

This clonotype has only a few counts. The chain uses TRBV12-3 or TRBV12-4 and TRBJ2-3; TRBD2 aligns across 9 bases. Germline trimming cut 3 bases from V and 2 bases from J; bases unmatched to any gene: 3. CDR3 length equals 15 residues. CDR3 amino acids: CASSFGGGATDTQYF. For the CDR3, the DNA is TGTGCCAGCAGTTTCGGCGGGGGGGCCACAGATACGCAGTATTTT.

This clonotype was observed a few times. A read error may explain this, as a much larger clone is one base away. The chain couples TRBV7-6 to TRBJ2-7; tentative D call: TRBD2 (5 bases). Per germline, CDR1 SGHVS and CDR2 FNYEAQ. The CDR3 length is 14 residues. Trimming stripped 5 bases from V and 2 bases from J, with 13 bases between. CDR3 bases: TGTGCCAGCAGCGTAGATGAGGGCGCCTACGAGCAGTACTTC. Translation gives CASSVDEGAYEQYF.

J is TRBJ2-7 and V is TRBV10-3, with D tentatively TRBD1 (5 bases). Trimming shortened V by 7 bases and J by 4 bases, and 14 bases separated the two germline ends. In germline, CDR1 is ENHRY, CDR2 SYGVKD. The CDR3 has 13 residues. CDR3 sequence (DNA): TGTGCCATCACGGCAGGGATTGAGTACGAGCAGTACTTC. Protein: CAITAGIEYEQYF.

The chain joins TRBV12-3 or TRBV12-4 to TRBJ2-7, with TRBD1 identical over 9 bases. This CDR3 is built from 15 residues. The V segment lost 6 bases and the J segment 3 bases; nucleotides outside the gene matches: 9. The CDR3 is CASSHSGTGYYEQYF. Written as DNA, the CDR3 is TGTGCCAGCAGCCATTCCGGGACAGGGTACTACGAGCAGTACTTC.

The V call is TRBV24-1, the J call TRBJ2-1, with 7 positions matching TRBD1. The germline V gene has CDR1 KGHDR and CDR2 SFDVKD. The CDR3 length is 15 residues. V lost 5 bases to trimming and J lost 7 bases; unmatched junction nucleotides: 10. The CDR3 here is CATSGSGQVLNEQFF. CDR3 nucleotides: TGTGCCACCAGTGGCTCAGGACAGGTACTTAATGAGCAGTTCTTC.

This clonotype was picked up a small number of times. V usage is TRBV12-3 or TRBV12-4 and J usage is TRBJ1-2; no definite D call. Trimming removed 2 bases at V and 8 bases at J, with 9 bases between. The CDR3 spans 12 residues. The CDR3 protein is CASSLWKRGYTF. For the CDR3, the DNA is TGTGCCAGCAGTTTATGGAAGAGGGGCTACACCTTC.

The genes are TRBV6-6 and TRBJ2-1; D ambiguous. The CDR3 extends over 15 amino acids. The germline V gene encodes CDR1 MNHNY and CDR2 SVGAGI (reference sequence). V was clipped by 2 bases and J by 0 bases, with 8 bases between them. As DNA, the CDR3 is TGTGCCAGCAGTTACGGGCCTAGCTCCTACAATGAGCAGTTCTTC. Its translation: CASSYGPSSYNEQFF.

This clonotype was detected only a few times. The chain has TRBV7-2 and TRBJ2-3; possibly TRBD2 for D (6 bases). V lost 7 bases and J 5 bases, leaving 13 bases between the germline ends. Germline values: CDR1 SGHTA, CDR2 FQGNSA. The CDR3 loop spans 13 amino acids. The CDR3 loop reads CASTRGEVDTQYF. CDR3 bases: TGTGCCAGCACCCGAGGGGAGGTAGATACGCAGTATTTT.

Comment on this clonotype: A clone one base away is much larger, so this may be a read error. The chain employs TRBV12-3 or TRBV12-4 and TRBJ1-2, with unresolved D. V was shortened by 6 bases and J by 7 bases, with 9 bases between the two germline ends. CDR3 length: 11 amino acids. CDR3 amino acids: CASRGYCGYTF. In nucleotides, the CDR3 is TGTGCCAGCAGAGGCTACTGTGGCTACACCTTC.

V usage is TRBV7-2 and J usage is TRBJ1-2; 10 nucleotides agree with TRBD1. Germline values: CDR1 SGHTA, CDR2 FQGNSA. The CDR3 sequence is 19 residues long. Trimming at V came to 2 bases and at J to 6 bases, leaving 18 bases not matched to a gene. The CDR3 spells CASSLRPPGQGLRGDGYTF. CDR3 DNA sequence: TGTGCCAGCAGCTTAAGGCCCCCGGGACAGGGGCTGCGTGGGGATGGCTACACCTTC.

This clonotype was detected only once. A junction end diverges from the germline sequence, so it may reflect a read error. The chain is built from TRBV7-2 and TRBJ2-4, with 11 bases that match TRBD1. This CDR3 spans 15 amino acids. Germline V gene data show CDR1 as SGHTA and CDR2 as FQGNSA. The CDR3 region is CAGSLEWGTGGEQYF. The CDR3 nucleotides read TGTGCCGGCAGCTTAGAATGGGGGACAGGGGGGGAGCAGTACTTC. Drawing the rest from reference TRBV7-2 and TRBJ2-4, the complete variable domain is GAGVSQSPSNKVTEKGKDVELRCDPISGHTALYWYRQSLGQGLEFLIYFQGNSAPDKSGLPSDRFSAERTGGSVSTLTIQRTQQEDSAVYLCAGSLEWGTGGEQYFGAGTRLSVL.

As concerns this clonotype: One end of the junction fails to match germline, which may point to a read error. This chain uses TRBV29-1 with TRBJ1-2; no clear D. The germline CDR1 and CDR2 sequences are SQVTM and ANQGSEA. The CDR3 loop spans 13 amino acids. CDR3 amino acids: CSVPLPGSYGYTF. CDR3 sequence (DNA): TGTAGCGTTCCCCTGCCCGGGAGCTATGGCTACACCTTC.